This T cell receptor (beta chain) was recovered during a study of PD-L1 blockade in urothelial cancer. Whole-study context: Prior chemotherapy regimens per patient numbered 0 to 3. Median blood clonality was around 0.08, with 75,000 to 100,000 unique TCRs. Study conclusions and caveats: Having blood TCR clonality under the median before treatment predicted better survival. When measured at 3 weeks, tumor-associated blood clones expanded more in durable-benefit patients.

This clone came up once. Its specificity is unknown. The V and J ends lost 6 bases and 3 bases, in that order; junction bases with no gene match: 9. The germline V gene has CDR1 SGHDT and CDR2 YYEEEE. CDR3 length equals 15 residues. The protocol was immunoSEQ multiplex PCR, while the TCRdb copy is restricted to in-frame clones and leaves out a portion. Here the sample spans around 130,000 clones, less than 85% being singletons. Time point: pretreatment peripheral blood. The specimen was PBMCs, collected around atezolizumab (anti-PD-L1) treatment. The receptor was isolated from a man aged 50-59 years with urothelial cancer. This sequence joins TRBV5-6 and TRBJ1-1; 9 positions match TRBD1. The CDR3 DNA follows: TGTGCCAGCACTGGGACAGGGCGCTTGGACACTGAAGCTTTCTTT. Protein sequence: CASTGTGRLDTEAFF.